Sequencing of this TCR beta chain was carried out in a study of blood T cell repertoires in COVID-19. Overall study: T cells, B-cell-depleted T cells, or PBMCs provided the cDNA or gDNA that served as material.

Libraries were prepared by immunoSEQ multiplex PCR; TCRdb keeps only in-frame clonotypes and omits some of them. There are 200,000 to 250,000 clones in the sample; 84% occur only once, and approximately 6.8% lies in the top ten. At least ten counts were recorded for this clone. Which cohort a participant joined came from the clinical history participants gave. The CDR3 runs to 16 residues. The germline V gene encodes CDR1 LNHDA and CDR2 SQIVND (reference sequence). Trimming left V 7 bases short and J 1 base short, with 17 bases between. The sequencing sample was made of PBMCs or T cells enriched from blood (not recorded which). V is TRBV19 and J is TRBJ1-3; no clear D. The origin of this receptor is a middle-aged woman who had recovered from COVID-19. CDR3 coding DNA: TGTGCCAGTACCCTAGAAAGGCAGAGGTCTGGAAACACCATATATTTT. It is translated as CASTLERQRSGNTIYF.